These 27 T cell receptor beta chains share one sample of origin, sequenced in a study of blood T cells in healthy people across ages. A J-beta primer mix and a sample-barcoded 5' primer were used in a second PCR of roughly 7 to 12 cycles. TCRdb itself ran the 5' RACE reads through MiXCR, one entry per CDR3 protein. The sample includes 1.5 million or so distinct CDR3 sequences, under 55% of them seen just once. Sequencing was carried out using blood. Every receptor here comes from a woman younger than 30 in good health.

The rearrangement joins TRBV12-3 or TRBV12-4 to TRBJ1-1, with D uncertain. V lost 5 bases and J 6 bases, leaving 16 bases between the germline ends. The CDR3 is made up of 14 amino acids. The CDR3 DNA follows: TGTGCCAGCAGTCCAAGAGGGTCTAGTCCTGAAGCTTTCTTT. Translation: CASSPRGSSPEAFF.

The V and J genes are TRBV4-3 and TRBJ1-4; possibly TRBD1 for D (6 bases). The CDR3 spans 15 residues. Germline V gives CDR1 LGHNA, CDR2 YSLEER. V was shortened by 4 bases and J by 7 bases, with 16 bases between the two germline ends. For the CDR3, the DNA is TGCGCCAGCAGCCCCTACGGGAGGGGGGGTGAAAAACTGTTTTTT. Translating it yields CASSPYGRGGEKLFF.

As DNA, the CDR3 is TGTGCCAGCAGCTTAGGTGACAGGGGGCAATCACCCCTCCACTTT. The encoded protein is CASSLGDRGQSPLHF. This chain joins TRBV7-2 and TRBJ1-6; TRBD1 matches 10 bases. Losses at the gene ends were 1 base for V and 10 bases for J; bases not matched to a gene: 4. The CDR3 totals 15 residues. CDR1 and CDR2 (germline): SGHTA, FQGNSA.

The CDR3 nucleotides read TGTGCCAGCAGTTTGTCTCCAGCGGGAGGGAGAGAGACCCAGTACTTC. This encodes CASSLSPAGGRETQYF. The chain couples TRBV27 to TRBJ2-5; 10 bases are a match to TRBD2. Germline loops: CDR1 MNHEY, CDR2 SMNVEV (reference sequence). The CDR3 has 16 residues. The J segment lost 4 bases and the V segment lost 3 bases, leaving 8 bases of the junction unmatched.

This clonotype has more than one count but fewer than ten. This sequence joins TRBV20-1 and TRBJ1-6, with 10 bases matching TRBD1. The J segment lost 5 bases and the V segment lost 0 bases, leaving 4 bases of the junction unmatched. Germline lookup yields CDR1 DFQATT and CDR2 SNEGSKA (reference sequence). The length of the CDR3 is 16 residues. The CDR3 DNA is TGCAGTGCTAGAGATTCGGGACAGGGGAATAATTCACCCCTCCACTTT. It translates to CSARDSGQGNNSPLHF.

CDR3 amino acids: CASSWGTGGLTDTQYF. The DNA of the CDR3 is TGTGCCAGCAGCTGGGGGACAGGGGGCTTAACAGATACGCAGTATTTT. The V and J genes are TRBV7-3 and TRBJ2-3; 12 bases are shared with TRBD1. Germline CDR1 and CDR2: SGHTA and FQGTGA. With 4 bases clipped from V and 3 bases from J, the junction kept 5 bases outside the gene matches. CDR3 length: 16 residues.

The chain joins TRBV20-1 to TRBJ2-7; TRBD1 matches 8 bases. This CDR3 has 15 residues. J was trimmed by 3 bases and V by 0 bases; bases with no gene match: 7. Per the germline V gene, CDR1 is DFQATT and CDR2 is SNEGSKA (reference sequence). The CDR3, as DNA: TGCAGTGCTAGAGACCAGGACAGGGTCATCTACGAGCAGTACTTC. It is translated as CSARDQDRVIYEQYF.

The gene calls are TRBV3-1 and TRBJ1-2; TRBD1 is a possible D gene (5 bases). Germline assignment: CDR1 LGHDT and CDR2 YNNKEL (reference sequence). The CDR3 is 14 residues long. The V end was cut by 6 bases, the J end by 8 bases, with 19 bases between. The CDR3 DNA reads as TGTGCCAGCAGTCTTCGGCAGGGCATCTACGGCTACACCTTC. Its translation is CASSLRQGIYGYTF.

J is TRBJ2-4 and V is TRBV4-1; 7 nucleotides agree with TRBD1. The DNA matches TRBJ2-7 better at its end, which makes the J call doubtful. The CDR3 covers 14 residues. Germline loops: CDR1 MGHRA, CDR2 YSYEKL. The chain's CDR3 is CASSQMGQFGEQYF. DNA for the CDR3: TGCGCCAGCAGCCAAATGGGACAGTTTGGCGAGCAGTACTTC.

V is TRBV6-6 and J is TRBJ2-7; no reliable D call. This CDR3 comprises 13 residues. V dropped 7 bases and J dropped 1 base, with 11 bases sitting between them. The germline V gene has CDR1 MNHNY and CDR2 SVGAGI (reference sequence). CDR3 in amino acids: CASTHDLSYEQYF. Written as DNA, the CDR3 is TGTGCCAGCACTCATGACTTATCCTACGAGCAGTACTTC.

The chain employs TRBV6-2 or TRBV6-3 and TRBJ2-3, with TRBD2 matching 7 bases. The length of the CDR3 is 16 residues. Germline loops: CDR1 MNHEY, CDR2 SVGEGT. Trimming at V came to 0 bases and at J to 4 bases, leaving 7 bases not matched to a gene. The chain's CDR3 is CASSYSWAREADTQYF. In DNA form, the CDR3 reads TGTGCCAGCAGTTACTCGTGGGCTCGGGAGGCAGATACGCAGTATTTT.

The V gene is TRBV12-3 or TRBV12-4, the J gene TRBJ1-2; 7 bases fit TRBD1. Germline trimming cut 1 base from V and 8 bases from J; bases unmatched to any gene: 4. CDR3 length: 13 residues. Here the CDR3 DNA reads TGTGCCAGCAGTTTAGGGGGACAGCGCGGCTACACCTTC. It yields the protein CASSLGGQRGYTF.

This clonotype was counted between two and nine times. The V and J genes are TRBV4-2 and TRBJ1-1, with a possible D match to TRBD1 (6 bases). Trimming stripped 1 base from V and 5 bases from J, with 20 bases between. CDR1 is LGHNA, CDR2 YNFKEQ, per germline. The CDR3 totals 17 residues. The CDR3 DNA sequence: TGTGCCAGCAGCCAAGGTGGGATTACAGGGTATGGAACTGAAGCTTTCTTT. Residues: CASSQGGITGYGTEAFF.

This clonotype was recorded only once. The rearrangement links TRBV9 to TRBJ1-2, with D possibly matching TRBD1 (6 bases). This CDR3 has 16 residues. Germline loops: CDR1 SGDLS, CDR2 YYNGEE. V was pared by 3 bases and J by 6 bases, with 21 bases between. The CDR3 sequence is CASSAQWTVPGDGYTF. In DNA form, the CDR3 reads TGTGCCAGCAGCGCGCAATGGACAGTCCCGGGGGATGGCTACACCTTC. Using reference TRBV9 and TRBJ1-2 for the parts outside the CDR3, the full variable domain is DSGVTQTPKHLITATGQRVTLRCSPRSGDLSVYWYQQSLDQGLQFLIQYYNGEERAKGNILERFSAQQFPDLHSELNLSSLELGDSALYFCASSAQWTVPGDGYTFGSGTRLTVV.

This clonotype was picked up a small number of times. The chain has TRBV28 and TRBJ2-7, with a possible D match to TRBD2 (6 bases). This CDR3 is 14 amino acids long. V lost 3 bases and J lost 2, with 11 bases in between. CDR1 and CDR2 (germline): MDHEN, SYDVKM. CDR3 sequence: CASSFRESAYEQYF. CDR3 in DNA: TGTGCCAGCAGTTTTCGGGAGAGCGCCTACGAGCAGTACTTC.

This clonotype was counted many times. The chain has TRBV18 and TRBJ2-1; 8 nucleotides agree with TRBD2. The CDR3 totals 15 residues. J lost 1 base, V lost 4 bases, and 3 bases had no gene match. Germline CDR1 reads KGHSH; CDR2 reads LQKENI. DNA for the CDR3: TGTGCCAGCTCACACACTAGCGGTTCCTACAATGAGCAGTTCTTC. Its protein is CASSHTSGSYNEQFF.

The rearrangement uses TRBV6-2 or TRBV6-3 and TRBJ1-5; D is unresolved. The CDR3 consists of 12 residues. The germline CDR1 and CDR2 sequences are MNHEY and SVGEGT. Trimming cost V 6 bases and J 3 bases, with 6 bases left between them. In nucleotides, the CDR3 is TGTGCCAGCAGAGACGCCAATCAGCCCCAGCATTTT. Translated, it gives CASRDANQPQHF.

The chain recombines TRBV7-2 with TRBJ2-7; D may be TRBD1 (6 bases). Germline values: CDR1 SGHTA, CDR2 FQGNSA. V lost 4 bases and J 3 bases, leaving 10 bases between the germline ends. CDR3 length: 13 amino acids. The CDR3 coding sequence is TGTGCCAGCAGCTCAGGACAGTACTACGAGCAGTACTTC. Translating gives CASSSGQYYEQYF.

The genes are TRBV7-6 and TRBJ2-7; possible D gene TRBD1, 5 bases. The V end was cut by 6 bases, the J end by 7 bases, with 22 bases between. This CDR3 contains 15 residues. The germline CDR1 and CDR2 sequences are SGHVS and FNYEAQ. The CDR3 nucleotides are TGTGCCAGCAGTCAGTTGGGGTCAGGGCGCTTGGAGCAGTACTTC. Its translation: CASSQLGSGRLEQYF. Combining the CDR3 with reference TRBV7-6 and TRBJ2-7 gives the whole variable domain GAGVSQSPRYKVTKRGQDVALRCDPISGHVSLYWYRQALGQGPEFLTYFNYEAQQDKSGLPNDRFSAERPEGSISTLTIQRTEQRDSAMYRCASSQLGSGRLEQYFGPGTRLTVT.

The chain is built from TRBV4-1 and TRBJ2-1; weak D call: TRBD2 (5 bases). The length of the CDR3 is 16 residues. Germline V CDR1 and CDR2: MGHRA, YSYEKL. The ends were cut back, 1 base at V and 9 bases at J, with 19 bases in the middle. CDR3 protein: CASSQAAVGLSFEQFF. Here the CDR3 DNA reads TGCGCCAGCAGCCAAGCTGCTGTCGGACTCTCATTTGAGCAGTTCTTC.

The chain links TRBV3-1 to TRBJ2-5, with 7 nucleotides matching TRBD1. Germline V gives CDR1 LGHDT, CDR2 YNNKEL (reference sequence). The CDR3 covers 15 residues. Trimming took 3 bases from V and 2 from J; bases not matched to a gene: 6. The CDR3 DNA follows: TGTGCCAGCAGCCATGCCGGGACAGATCAAGAGACCCAGTACTTC. This gives the protein CASSHAGTDQETQYF.

The chain carries TRBV19 and TRBJ2-4; 7 bases map to TRBD2. TRBJ2-5 explains the end of the DNA better; the J call may be wrong. The germline V gene has CDR1 LNHDA and CDR2 SQIVND (reference sequence). CDR3 length: 14 residues. For the CDR3, the DNA is TGTGCCAGTAGTATTGGCGGGAGAGGTGAGACCCAGTACTTC. It translates to CASSIGGRGETQYF.

This clonotype is a singleton in its sample. The V gene is TRBV6-1, the J gene TRBJ2-7; tentatively, D is TRBD2 (5 bases). Germline V CDR1 and CDR2: MNHNS, SASEGT. CDR3 size: 14 residues. V lost 7 bases and J lost 0, with 13 bases in between. In DNA, the CDR3 is TGTGCCAGCATGGAGACGGGGAGCTCCTACGAGCAGTACTTC. Translation gives CASMETGSSYEQYF.

The V call is TRBV7-2, the J call TRBJ2-7; 7 bases agree with TRBD2. CDR3 length: 15 residues. Trimming at V came to 0 bases and at J to 3 bases, leaving 5 bases not matched to a gene. The germline V gene has CDR1 SGHTA and CDR2 FQGNSA. In DNA form, the CDR3 reads TGTGCCAGCAGCTTAGCTGTAGGCGGGAGCTACGAGCAGTACTTC. It is translated as CASSLAVGGSYEQYF.

The V and J genes are TRBV20-1 and TRBJ2-4; 12 bases map to TRBD2. This CDR3 comprises 15 residues. V lost 5 bases to trimming and J lost 13 bases; unmatched junction nucleotides: 15. CDR1 is DFQATT and CDR2 is SNEGSKA in the germline V gene (reference sequence). The CDR3: CSAPGLAGPRKEQYF. The DNA for the CDR3 is TGCAGTGCTCCTGGACTAGCGGGACCTCGGAAGGAGCAGTACTTC.

As for this clonotype: Without the conserved terminal phenylalanine or tryptophan, this CDR3 likely stems from a read error. The rearrangement links TRBV12-3 or TRBV12-4 to TRBJ2-4; possible D gene TRBD2, 5 bases. This CDR3 is 14 amino acids long. The germline V and J ends were trimmed by 3 bases and 0 bases, with 6 bases remaining between them. The CDR3 here is CASSLTIAKNIQYL. DNA for the CDR3: TGTGCCAGCAGTTTGACTATAGCCAAAAACATTCAGTACTTA.

Only a few counts were recorded for this clonotype. The genes are TRBV7-2 and TRBJ2-3; the D is unclear. Germline V gives CDR1 SGHTA, CDR2 FQGNSA. Trimming pared 2 bases from V and 2 bases from J, leaving 11 bases between. The CDR3 runs 15 residues. DNA of the CDR3: TGTGCCAGCAGCTTAACATTGACGCCCACAGATACGCAGTATTTT. This gives the protein CASSLTLTPTDTQYF.